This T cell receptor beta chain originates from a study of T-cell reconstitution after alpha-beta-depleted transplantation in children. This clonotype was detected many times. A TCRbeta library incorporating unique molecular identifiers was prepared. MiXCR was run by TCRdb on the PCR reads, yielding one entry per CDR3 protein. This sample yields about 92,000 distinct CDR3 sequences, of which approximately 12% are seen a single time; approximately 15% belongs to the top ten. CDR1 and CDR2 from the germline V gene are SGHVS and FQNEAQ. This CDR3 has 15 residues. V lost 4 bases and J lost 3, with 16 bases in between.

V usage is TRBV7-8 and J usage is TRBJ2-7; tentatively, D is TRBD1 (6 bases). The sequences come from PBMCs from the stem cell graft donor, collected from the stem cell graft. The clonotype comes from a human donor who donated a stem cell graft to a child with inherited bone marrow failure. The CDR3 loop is CASSSYRDTHYEQYF. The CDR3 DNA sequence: TGTGCCAGCAGCTCGTACCGGGACACACACTACGAGCAGTACTTC.